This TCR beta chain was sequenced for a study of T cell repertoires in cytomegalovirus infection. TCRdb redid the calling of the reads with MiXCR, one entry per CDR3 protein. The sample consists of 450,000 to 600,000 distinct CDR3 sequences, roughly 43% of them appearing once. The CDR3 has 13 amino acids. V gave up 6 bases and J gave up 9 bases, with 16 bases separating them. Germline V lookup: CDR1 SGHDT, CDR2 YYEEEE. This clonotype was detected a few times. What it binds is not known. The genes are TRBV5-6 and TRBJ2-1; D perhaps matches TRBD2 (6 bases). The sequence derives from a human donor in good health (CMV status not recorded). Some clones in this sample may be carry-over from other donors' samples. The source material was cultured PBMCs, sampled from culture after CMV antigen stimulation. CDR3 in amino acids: CASNDPRTIEQFF. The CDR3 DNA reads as TGTGCCAGCAATGACCCGAGGACTATTGAGCAGTTCTTC.